These 32 T cell receptor beta chains originate from one sample sequenced in a study of cytomegalovirus exposure and HLA in healthy donors. PCR employed 60 Vbeta and 13 Jbeta primers. Profiling relied on immunoSEQ multiplex PCR, and the TCRdb table lists in-frame clones only, not all of them. The sample holds some 130,000 clones; 80% are singletons and the top ten take roughly 4%. Sequenced input: PBMCs. These TCRs come from a woman between 40 and 55 years old in good health and CMV-seronegative.

The V call is TRBV13, the J call TRBJ1-2; no clear D. Trimming cost V 5 bases and J 3 bases, with 16 bases left between them. The germline V gene has CDR1 PRHDT and CDR2 FYEKMQ (reference sequence). The CDR3 is 15 amino acids. CDR3 nucleotides: TGTGCCAGCAGCCAAGCCCTGAGAGAAGACTATGGCTACACCTTC. It yields the protein CASSQALREDYGYTF.

This clone occurred a few times. The genes are TRBV6-5 and TRBJ2-1; 11 nucleotides align to TRBD2. The CDR3 is 14 amino acids. CDR1 is MNHEY and CDR2 is SVGAGI in the germline V gene. J lost 8 bases, V lost 6 bases, and 6 bases had no gene match. As DNA, the CDR3 is TGTGCCAGCAGGATAGCGGGAGGGGGGGATGAGCAGTTCTTC. It encodes CASRIAGGGDEQFF.

V usage is TRBV5-1 and J usage is TRBJ2-1; 7 bases match TRBD1. Germline V gives CDR1 SGHRS, CDR2 YFSETQ. V lost 0 bases, J lost 9 bases, and 6 bases stayed unmatched. The CDR3 sequence is 14 residues long. CDR3 sequence: CASSLVQGSGEQFF. The CDR3 DNA follows: TGCGCCAGCAGCTTGGTACAGGGGTCGGGTGAGCAGTTCTTC.

The gene calls are TRBV7-9 and TRBJ2-2; D call uncertain. The V gene's germline CDR1 is SEHNR and CDR2 FQNEAQ (reference sequence). This CDR3 is built from 13 residues. V lost 5 bases to trimming and J lost 1 base, with 5 bases between them. CDR3 in amino acids: CASSPGNTGELFF. The DNA for the CDR3 is TGTGCCAGCAGCCCGGGGAACACCGGGGAGCTGTTTTTT. The whole variable domain, remainder taken from reference TRBV7-9 and TRBJ2-2, is DTGVSQNPRHKITKRGQNVTFRCDPISEHNRLYWYRQTLGQGPEFLTYFQNEAQLEKSRLLSDRFSAERPKGSFSTLEIQRTEQGDSAMYLCASSPGNTGELFFGEGSRLTVL.

The J gene is TRBJ2-3, the V gene TRBV4-1, with 8 bases fitting TRBD2. V lost 0 bases to trimming and J lost 2 bases; unmatched junction nucleotides: 7. The CDR3 is 17 residues long. The germline gives CDR1 MGHRA, CDR2 YSYEKL. CDR3 coding DNA: TGCGCCAGCAGCCAAGATCTAGGGCGGGAGGCCACAGATACGCAGTATTTT. Encoded protein: CASSQDLGREATDTQYF.

The rearrangement uses TRBV29-1 and TRBJ2-3, with TRBD2 matching 10 bases. The CDR3 is made up of 14 amino acids. Trimming cost V 7 bases and J 3 bases; bases outside gene matches: 7. Germline CDR1 reads SQVTM; CDR2 reads ANQGSEA. The CDR3: CSGKREGLTDTQYF. The DNA of the CDR3 is TGCAGCGGCAAGCGGGAGGGCCTTACAGATACGCAGTATTTT.

This rearrangement joins TRBV2 to TRBJ2-5; 7 bases align to TRBD1. Germline assignment: CDR1 SNHLY and CDR2 FYNNEI. The CDR3 spans 14 residues. The ends lost 6 bases at V and 4 bases at J; junction bases unmatched: 8. As DNA, the CDR3 is TGTGCCAGCAGACCCACTAGGACAGGAGAGACCCAGTACTTC. Translated: CASRPTRTGETQYF.

DNA of the CDR3: TGCGCCAGCAGCCACTTGGGACTAGCGGGGCAACGGAGCTCCTACAATGAGCAGTTCTTC. Translation gives CASSHLGLAGQRSSYNEQFF. The chain uses TRBV4-1 and TRBJ2-1; 13 nucleotides line up with TRBD2. Germline V gives CDR1 MGHRA, CDR2 YSYEKL. After removal of 3 bases from V and 0 bases from J, the junction contained 11 bases not matched to a gene. The CDR3 has 20 amino acids.

The rearrangement uses TRBV6-6 and TRBJ1-2; a weak D match, TRBD1 (5 bases). The CDR3 contains 16 residues. V lost 6 bases and J lost 0, with 17 bases in between. CDR1 and CDR2 from the germline V gene are MNHNY and SVGAGI (reference sequence). CDR3 loop: CASSPPLDRPNYGYTF. CDR3 coding DNA: TGTGCCAGCAGCCCCCCCTTAGACAGACCTAACTATGGCTACACCTTC.

This rearrangement joins TRBV6-5 to TRBJ1-3; D gene uncertain. Between the trimmed V and J ends, which lost 4 bases and 4 bases, there was a span of 14 bases. Per germline, CDR1 MNHEY and CDR2 SVGAGI. The CDR3 has 15 residues. CDR3 nucleotides: TGTGCCAGCAGTTCAACACGGGGATCGGGAAACACCATATATTTT. Amino acid sequence: CASSSTRGSGNTIYF.

This clone showed up just a few times. The chain is built from TRBV6-5 and TRBJ1-1; D not resolved. From germline, CDR1 is MNHEY and CDR2 SVGAGI. Trimming pared 6 bases from V and 1 base from J, leaving 9 bases between. The CDR3 has 13 residues. CDR3 region: CASSNTKNTEAFF. The DNA for the CDR3 is TGTGCCAGCAGCAACACGAAGAACACTGAAGCTTTCTTT.

The chain carries TRBV4-2 and TRBJ1-6; D remains unclear. V was clipped by 0 bases and J by 6 bases, with 15 bases between them. The germline gives CDR1 LGHNA, CDR2 YNFKEQ. This CDR3 region has 17 residues. In DNA, the CDR3 is TGTGCCAGCAGCCAAGATCTGTTCGGCGGAATTAATTCACCCCTCCACTTT. Translation gives CASSQDLFGGINSPLHF.

The chain links TRBV6-1 to TRBJ1-1; perhaps TRBD1 as D (6 bases). Trimming shortened V by 1 base and J by 4 bases, and 10 bases separated the two germline ends. Germline V gives CDR1 MNHNS, CDR2 SASEGT. The CDR3 runs to 14 residues. The CDR3 loop reads CASSEGQAVTEAFF. The CDR3 bases are TGTGCCAGCAGTGAAGGACAGGCCGTCACTGAAGCTTTCTTT.

The chain joins TRBV4-1 to TRBJ2-1; TRBD2 matches at 7 bases. Germline V gene data show CDR1 as MGHRA and CDR2 as YSYEKL. This CDR3 region has 17 residues. V gave up 4 bases and J gave up 3 bases; unmatched junction bases: 12. CDR3 nucleotides: TGCGCCAGCAGCCCCCACTTCGCGGGAGCAGTCTACAATGAGCAGTTCTTC. It translates to CASSPHFAGAVYNEQFF.

The rearrangement joins TRBV13 to TRBJ2-5; TRBD2 matches at 12 bases. V gave up 5 bases and J gave up 0 bases; unmatched junction bases: 4. The CDR3 extends over 16 amino acids. Per germline, CDR1 PRHDT and CDR2 FYEKMQ (reference sequence). This chain's CDR3 is CASSTRLAGDQETQYF. The CDR3 DNA follows: TGTGCCAGCAGCACTCGACTAGCGGGGGACCAAGAGACCCAGTACTTC.

The chain has TRBV5-6 and TRBJ1-6; D might be TRBD1 (5 bases). The V end was cut by 5 bases, the J end by 7 bases, with 10 bases between. Germline V lookup: CDR1 SGHDT, CDR2 YYEEEE. CDR3 length: 13 amino acids. In nucleotides, the CDR3 is TGTGCCAGCAGGCAGGGTGGGAATTCACCCCTCCACTTT. This codes for CASRQGGNSPLHF.

V usage is TRBV4-3 and J usage is TRBJ2-7; D is possibly TRBD2 (5 bases). In germline, CDR1 is LGHNA, CDR2 YSLEER. The CDR3 runs to 14 residues. Trimming removed 1 base at V and 5 bases at J, with 12 bases between. The CDR3 sequence is CASSQVTHGNEQYF. CDR3 in DNA: TGCGCCAGCAGCCAAGTAACACACGGGAACGAGCAGTACTTC.

The chain recombines TRBV19 with TRBJ1-6; D not resolved. Germline V gene data show CDR1 as LNHDA and CDR2 as SQIVND (reference sequence). This CDR3 is 14 amino acids long. The CDR3 loop reads CASSGEPRDSPLHF. DNA of the CDR3: TGTGCTTCGTCGGGAGAGCCTAGGGATTCACCCCTCCACTTT.

As to this clone: One end of the junction does not line up with germline, which may come from a read error. The chain carries TRBV7-8 and TRBJ1-2; D possibly corresponds to TRBD1 (5 bases). This CDR3 spans 13 amino acids. Looked up from germline, CDR1 is SGHVS and CDR2 is FQNEAQ. DNA of the CDR3: TGTGCCAGCAGATTAGAGGGGCTCGGTGGCTACACCTTC. This sequence encodes CASRLEGLGGYTF.

The chain recombines TRBV27 with TRBJ1-1; TRBD1 matches at 9 bases. Germline CDR1 MNHEY, CDR2 SMNVEV (reference sequence). With V trimmed by 8 bases and J by 1 base, 5 bases remained unmatched. The CDR3 contains 14 residues. CDR3 bases: TGTGCCAGCCGGTGGGGACAGGGGAACACTGAAGCTTTCTTT. The encoded protein is CASRWGQGNTEAFF.

The gene calls are TRBV4-3 and TRBJ2-7; D is perhaps TRBD2 (7 bases). CDR1 and CDR2 from the germline V gene are LGHNA and YSLEER. The CDR3 is made up of 16 amino acids. The V and J ends lost 0 bases and 5 bases respectively, with 17 bases between them. The CDR3 DNA sequence: TGCGCCAGCAGCCAAGAACCCCGGGGGGCTCTGGACGAGCAGTACTTC. Translating gives CASSQEPRGALDEQYF.

The chain links TRBV6-6 to TRBJ1-1; D may be TRBD1 (5 bases). Trimming removed 6 bases from V and 7 bases from J, with 12 bases in between. Germline V CDR1 and CDR2: MNHNY, SVGAGI (reference sequence). This CDR3 contains 12 residues. The DNA for the CDR3 is TGTGCCAGCAGCCCCGGGGGGTATGAAGCTTTCTTT. Amino acid sequence: CASSPGGYEAFF.

The chain uses TRBV9 and TRBJ2-1, with TRBD2 matching over 10 bases. V shed 1 base, J shed 7 bases, and the junction held 2 bases outside the gene matches. The length of the CDR3 is 14 residues. Germline V gene data show CDR1 as SGDLS and CDR2 as YYNGEE. The CDR3: CASSVKLAGNEQFF. As DNA, the CDR3 is TGTGCCAGCAGCGTAAAACTAGCGGGAAATGAGCAGTTCTTC.

V usage is TRBV10-3 and J usage is TRBJ2-1; 10 bases match TRBD2. The germline V gene encodes CDR1 ENHRY and CDR2 SYGVKD. The CDR3 contains 16 residues. V lost 3 bases and J lost 2; bases outside the gene matches: 4. In DNA, the CDR3 is TGTGCCATCAGTGAAACCGGGACTAGCGCCTACAATGAGCAGTTCTTC. Residues: CAISETGTSAYNEQFF.

The V call is TRBV6-1, the J call TRBJ2-7; tentatively, D is TRBD1 (5 bases). Germline-derived CDR1 and CDR2 are MNHNS and SASEGT. V dropped 6 bases and J dropped 7 bases, with 13 bases sitting between them. The CDR3 spans 12 residues. CDR3 sequence (DNA): TGTGCCAGCAGCCAGGGTGCAAGAGAGCAGTACTTC. Translation gives CASSQGAREQYF.

The V gene is TRBV6-6, the J gene TRBJ1-1, with 7 bases fitting TRBD1. CDR1 and CDR2 (germline): MNHNY, SVGAGI (reference sequence). V shed 5 bases and J 2 bases; nucleotides not matched to a gene: 11. The CDR3 extends over 16 amino acids. In nucleotides, the CDR3 is TGTGCCAGCAGTGGGCGAGGGACAGCCCTTAACACTGAAGCTTTCTTT. Translated: CASSGRGTALNTEAFF.

The chain combines TRBV6-5 with TRBJ1-5, with 7 positions matching TRBD1. This CDR3 is built from 16 residues. The V segment lost 0 bases and the J segment 8 bases; nucleotides outside the gene matches: 10. Germline V gene data show CDR1 as MNHEY and CDR2 as SVGAGI. CDR3 loop: CASSYSVTGRIKPQHF. The CDR3 DNA sequence: TGTGCCAGCAGTTACTCAGTGACAGGGAGGATAAAGCCCCAGCATTTT.

The chain employs TRBV6-6 and TRBJ2-7, with TRBD2 matching over 10 bases. This CDR3 contains 14 residues. Unmatched junction bases numbered 3, after V lost 4 bases and J lost 3 bases. Germline V gives CDR1 MNHNY, CDR2 SVGAGI (reference sequence). CDR3 sequence (DNA): TGTGCCAGCAGTTTCACTAGCGGGAACTACGAGCAGTACTTC. This codes for CASSFTSGNYEQYF.

The chain has TRBV9 and TRBJ1-3; 7 bases match TRBD1. V was clipped by 5 bases and J by 4 bases; unmatched bases: 6. CDR3 length: 14 amino acids. The germline CDR1 and CDR2 sequences are SGDLS and YYNGEE. CDR3 region: CASSAGTAGNTIYF. Here the CDR3 DNA reads TGTGCCAGCAGTGCAGGGACAGCCGGAAACACCATATATTTT.

V is TRBV27 and J is TRBJ1-5; D not resolved. The V end lost 6 bases, the J end lost 6 bases, and 12 bases lay between the germline ends. Germline loops: CDR1 MNHEY, CDR2 SMNVEV (reference sequence). The CDR3 contains 13 residues. Here the CDR3 DNA reads TGTGCCAGCAGACCGACCGGCGGTCAGCCCCAGCATTTT. It specifies CASRPTGGQPQHF.

This clone was observed a handful of times. The chain carries TRBV5-6 and TRBJ1-4, with TRBD1 matching 7 bases. Unmatched junction bases numbered 7, after V lost 3 bases and J lost 8 bases. This CDR3 region has 14 residues. The germline V gene has CDR1 SGHDT and CDR2 YYEEEE. In DNA form, the CDR3 reads TGTGCCAGCAGCTACAGGGGAATCAGAGAAAAACTGTTTTTT. Protein sequence: CASSYRGIREKLFF.

This chain connects TRBV7-2 to TRBJ2-7, with 9 bases aligning to TRBD2. The junction had 3 bases not matched to a gene; V was cut back by 1 base and J by 2 bases. The CDR3 consists of 15 residues. Germline lookup yields CDR1 SGHTA and CDR2 FQGNSA. The DNA of the CDR3 is TGTGCCAGCAGCTTAGGACTAGCGGCCACCTACGAGCAGTACTTC. Its protein product is CASSLGLAATYEQYF.